A single sample is the source of the 16 T cell receptor beta chains below, sequenced in a study of CD8+ T cells in alopecia areata. Isolated RNA was reverse transcribed into cDNA used as the sequencing template. Repertoires were generated with immunoSEQ multiplex PCR, while TCRdb's copy carries only in-frame clones and drops some. The sample consists of 150,000 or so clones, approximately 50% of them appearing once. Sample: CD4+ T cells sorted from blood. These TCRs come from a human donor with alopecia areata.

This clone was recorded a few times. The chain has TRBV14 and TRBJ2-1, with 14 bases matching TRBD2. Germline trimming cut 3 bases from V and 0 bases from J; bases unmatched to any gene: 10. The CDR3 is made up of 20 amino acids. Germline V gene lookup returns CDR1 SGHDN and CDR2 FVKESK. This CDR3 is CASSHGTSGSWDDSYNEQFF. CDR3 bases: TGTGCCAGCAGCCACGGGACTAGCGGGAGTTGGGACGACTCCTACAATGAGCAGTTCTTC.

This clone was recorded a few times. V gene TRBV2 combines with J gene TRBJ1-5; 9 bases line up with TRBD1. V lost 8 bases and J lost 4; bases outside the gene matches: 9. The CDR3 totals 15 residues. Per the germline V gene, CDR1 is SNHLY and CDR2 is FYNNEI. The CDR3 DNA reads TGTGCCAGCCACAGGGGGCTCGCGGGAAATCAGCCCCAGCATTTT. It specifies CASHRGLAGNQPQHF. Full variable domain (outside the CDR3, taken from reference TRBV2 and TRBJ1-5): EPEVTQTPSHQVTQMGQEVILRCVPISNHLYFYWYRQILGQKVEFLVSFYNNEISEKSEIFDDQFSVERPDGSNFTLKIRSTKLEDSAMYFCASHRGLAGNQPQHFGDGTRLSIL.

This clone came up many times. The chain couples TRBV19 to TRBJ2-7, with D possibly being TRBD2 (6 bases). Germline CDR1 and CDR2: LNHDA and SQIVND (reference sequence). The V end lost 4 bases, the J end lost 2 bases, and 12 bases lay between the germline ends. The CDR3 length is 14 residues. Written as DNA, the CDR3 is TGTGCCAGTAGTACCTTGGCGGGGACCTACGAGCAGTACTTC. Its protein product is CASSTLAGTYEQYF.

This clone turned up a few times. The CDR3 loop reads CASSYSGVGVTGELFF. The CDR3 DNA reads as TGTGCCAGCAGTTACTCGGGGGTCGGTGTCACCGGGGAGCTGTTTTTT. The rearrangement links TRBV6-6 to TRBJ2-2, with D perhaps being TRBD1 or TRBD2 (5 bases each). This CDR3 comprises 16 residues. The germline V gene has CDR1 MNHNY and CDR2 SVGAGI (reference sequence). The V end was cut by 0 bases, the J end by 4 bases, with 12 bases between.

The sample holds a few counts of this clone. The chain recombines TRBV19 with TRBJ2-2; D unresolved. Germline CDR1 LNHDA, CDR2 SQIVND (reference sequence). Trimming removed 3 bases at V and 6 bases at J, with 20 bases between. The CDR3 is made up of 17 amino acids. CDR3 sequence (DNA): TGTGCCAGTAGTATGGGCAGTTCCGTCTTCGCCCCCGGGGAGCTGTTTTTT. Amino acids: CASSMGSSVFAPGELFF.

This clone was counted a few times. The chain combines TRBV18 with TRBJ2-6; D unresolved. Trimming removed 6 bases from V and 4 bases from J, with 7 bases in between. The CDR3 is 13 residues long. From germline, CDR1 is KGHSH and CDR2 LQKENI. The CDR3 protein is CASSALGANVLTF. In DNA, the CDR3 is TGTGCCAGCTCGGCCCTGGGGGCCAACGTCCTGACTTTC.

The chain employs TRBV29-1 and TRBJ1-2, with 8 bases identical to TRBD1. The CDR3 runs to 12 residues. Losses at the gene ends were 7 bases for V and 8 bases for J; bases not matched to a gene: 9. Germline CDR1 and CDR2: SQVTM and ANQGSEA. The chain's CDR3 is CSASGQGYGYTF. CDR3 bases: TGCAGCGCCTCAGGACAGGGTTACGGCTACACCTTC.

This clone came up a few times. The chain has TRBV11-2 and TRBJ2-6; D is uncertain. The germline V gene encodes CDR1 SGHAT and CDR2 FQNNGV. Trimming stripped 5 bases from V and 11 bases from J, with 10 bases between. The CDR3 loop spans 12 amino acids. DNA of the CDR3: TGTGCCAGCAGCCCCGGGCCTTACGTCCTGACTTTC. It specifies CASSPGPYVLTF. Full variable domain (missing parts from reference TRBV11-2 and TRBJ2-6): EAGVAQSPRYKIIEKRQSVAFWCNPISGHATLYWYQQILGQGPKLLIQFQNNGVVDDSQLPKDRFSAERLKGVDSTLKIQPAKLEDSAVYLCASSPGPYVLTFGAGSRLTVL.

Here the CDR3 reads CAWSAAGLNNEQFF. CDR3 in DNA: TGTGCCTGGAGCGCCGCGGGACTAAACAATGAGCAGTTCTTC. The rearrangement joins TRBV30 to TRBJ2-1; 7 nucleotides align to TRBD2. Germline V gene lookup returns CDR1 GTSNPN and CDR2 SVGIG (reference sequence). V lost 3 bases to trimming and J lost 5 bases; unmatched junction nucleotides: 7. This CDR3 has 14 amino acids.

This sequence joins TRBV7-3 and TRBJ2-1; a possible D gene is TRBD2 (6 bases). Germline V lookup: CDR1 SGHTA, CDR2 FQGTGA. This CDR3 region has 13 residues. Deletions cut 2 bases from V and 7 bases from J, with 9 bases between. As DNA, the CDR3 is TGTGCCAGCAGCTTAGATCGGGAGAATGAGCAGTTCTTC. This gives the protein CASSLDRENEQFF.

The chain carries TRBV27 and TRBJ1-5; no reliable D call. Germline loops: CDR1 MNHEY, CDR2 SMNVEV (reference sequence). The V end lost 10 bases, the J end lost 3 bases, and 1 base lay between the germline ends. The CDR3 consists of 9 residues. The CDR3 bases are TGTGCCATCAATCAGCCCCAGCATTTT. The encoded protein is CAINQPQHF.

The chain joins TRBV7-3 to TRBJ1-2, with TRBD1 matching 7 bases. J was trimmed by 4 bases and V by 5 bases; bases with no gene match: 10. Germline CDR1 and CDR2: SGHTA and FQGTGA. This CDR3 region has 15 residues. The CDR3 bases are TGTGCCAGCAGCCAGGGACAGCCAGATGCCTATGGCTACACCTTC. Its translation: CASSQGQPDAYGYTF.

This chain uses TRBV7-8 with TRBJ2-3, with D uncertain. In germline, CDR1 is SGHVS, CDR2 FQNEAQ. This CDR3 is 12 amino acids long. V was trimmed by 3 bases and J by 4 bases, leaving 5 bases between them. For the CDR3, the DNA is TGTGCCAGCAGCTTTCGGGCAGATACGCAGTATTTT. Translating it yields CASSFRADTQYF. The full variable domain, with the rest looked up from reference TRBV7-8 and TRBJ2-3, is GAGVSQSPRYKVAKRGQDVALRCDPISGHVSLFWYQQALGQGPEFLTYFQNEAQLDKSGLPSDRFFAERPEGSVSTLKIQRTQQEDSAVYLCASSFRADTQYFGPGTRLTVL.

The V and J genes are TRBV7-2 and TRBJ2-5, with TRBD2 matching 12 bases. CDR1 and CDR2 (germline): SGHTA, FQGNSA. The CDR3 sequence is 18 residues long. V lost 2 bases to trimming and J lost 2 bases; unmatched junction nucleotides: 9. DNA of the CDR3: TGTGCCAGCAGCTTACCTTCCCGACTAGCGGGAGTTCAAGAGACCCAGTACTTC. It codes for CASSLPSRLAGVQETQYF.

The genes are TRBV18 and TRBJ2-1; TRBD2 matches 12 bases. This CDR3 region has 15 residues. Germline V lookup: CDR1 KGHSH, CDR2 LQKENI. Germline trimming cut 3 bases from V and 6 bases from J; bases unmatched to any gene: 3. CDR3 coding DNA: TGTGCCAGCTCACCCCGGACTAGCGGGACCAATGAGCAGTTCTTC. This sequence encodes CASSPRTSGTNEQFF.

The table lists this clone with a few counts. The chain combines TRBV29-1 with TRBJ1-2; D is perhaps TRBD1 (5 bases). Germline CDR1 and CDR2: SQVTM and ANQGSEA. V gave up 0 bases and J gave up 3 bases, with 8 bases separating them. CDR3 length: 13 residues. CDR3 coding DNA: TGCAGCGTTGAAGATCCCAGGGACTATGGCTACACCTTC. Translated, it gives CSVEDPRDYGYTF.